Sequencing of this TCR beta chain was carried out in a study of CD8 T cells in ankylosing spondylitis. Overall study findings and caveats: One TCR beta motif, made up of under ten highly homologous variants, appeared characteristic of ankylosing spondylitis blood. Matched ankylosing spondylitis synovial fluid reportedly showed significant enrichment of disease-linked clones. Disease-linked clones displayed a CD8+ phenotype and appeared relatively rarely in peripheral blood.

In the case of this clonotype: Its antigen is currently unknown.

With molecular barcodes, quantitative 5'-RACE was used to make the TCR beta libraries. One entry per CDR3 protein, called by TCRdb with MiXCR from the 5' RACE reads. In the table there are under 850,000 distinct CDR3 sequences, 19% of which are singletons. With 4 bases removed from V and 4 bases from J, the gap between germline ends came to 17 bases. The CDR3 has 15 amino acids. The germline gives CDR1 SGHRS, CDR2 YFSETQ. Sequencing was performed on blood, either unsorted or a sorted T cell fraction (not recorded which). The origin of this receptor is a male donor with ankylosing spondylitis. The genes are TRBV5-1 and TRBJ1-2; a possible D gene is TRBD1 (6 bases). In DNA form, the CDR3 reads TGCGCCAGCAGCCTGCCAGACAGGACGCGCTATGGCTACACCTTC. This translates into CASSLPDRTRYGYTF.